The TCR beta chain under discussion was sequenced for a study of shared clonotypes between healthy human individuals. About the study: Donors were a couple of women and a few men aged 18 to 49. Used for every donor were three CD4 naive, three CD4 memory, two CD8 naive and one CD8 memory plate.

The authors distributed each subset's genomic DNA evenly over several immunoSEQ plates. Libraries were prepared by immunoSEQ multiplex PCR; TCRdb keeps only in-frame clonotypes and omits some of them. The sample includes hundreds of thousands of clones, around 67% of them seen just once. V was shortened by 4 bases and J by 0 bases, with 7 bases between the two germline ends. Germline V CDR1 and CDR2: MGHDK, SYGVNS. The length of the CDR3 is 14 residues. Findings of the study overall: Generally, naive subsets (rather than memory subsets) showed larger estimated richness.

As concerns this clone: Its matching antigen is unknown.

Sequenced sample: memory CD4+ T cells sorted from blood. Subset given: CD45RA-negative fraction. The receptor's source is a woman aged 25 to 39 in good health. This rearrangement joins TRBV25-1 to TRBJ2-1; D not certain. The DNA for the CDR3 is TGTGCCAGCAGTGCGGATAGCTCCTACAATGAGCAGTTCTTC. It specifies CASSADSSYNEQFF.